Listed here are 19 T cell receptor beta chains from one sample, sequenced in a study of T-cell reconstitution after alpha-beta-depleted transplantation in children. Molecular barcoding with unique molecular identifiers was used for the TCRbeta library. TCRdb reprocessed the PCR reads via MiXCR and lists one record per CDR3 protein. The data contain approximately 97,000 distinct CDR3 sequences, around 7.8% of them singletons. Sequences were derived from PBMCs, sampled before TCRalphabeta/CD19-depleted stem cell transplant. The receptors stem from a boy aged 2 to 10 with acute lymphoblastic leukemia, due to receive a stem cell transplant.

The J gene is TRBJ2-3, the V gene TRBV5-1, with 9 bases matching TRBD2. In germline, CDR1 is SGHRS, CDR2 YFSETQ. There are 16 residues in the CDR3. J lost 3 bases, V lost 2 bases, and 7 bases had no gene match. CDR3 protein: CASSFAGGSGTDTQYF. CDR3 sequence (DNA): TGCGCCAGCAGCTTTGCGGGGGGGTCTGGGACAGATACGCAGTATTTT.

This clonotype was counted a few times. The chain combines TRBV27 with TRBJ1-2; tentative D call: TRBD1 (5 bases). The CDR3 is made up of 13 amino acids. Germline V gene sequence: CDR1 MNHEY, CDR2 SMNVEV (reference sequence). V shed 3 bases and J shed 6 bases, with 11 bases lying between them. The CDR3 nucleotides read TGTGCCAGCAGTTTCGCGGGGGACGATGGCTACACCTTC. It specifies CASSFAGDDGYTF.

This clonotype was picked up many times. In DNA form, the CDR3 reads TGTGCCAGCAGTGAAGTAGCGGGGGGGCCCGGGGAGCTGTTTTTT. The encoded protein is CASSEVAGGPGELFF. This chain joins TRBV6-1 and TRBJ2-2, with 11 bases that match TRBD2. Germline lookup yields CDR1 MNHNS and CDR2 SASEGT. The junction had 1 base not matched to a gene; V was cut back by 1 base and J by 6 bases. The CDR3 loop spans 15 amino acids.

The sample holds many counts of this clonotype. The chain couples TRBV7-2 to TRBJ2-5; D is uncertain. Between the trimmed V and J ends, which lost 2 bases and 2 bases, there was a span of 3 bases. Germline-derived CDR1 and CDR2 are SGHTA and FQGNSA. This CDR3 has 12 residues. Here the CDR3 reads CASSLTQETQYF. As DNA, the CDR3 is TGTGCCAGCAGCTTAACGCAAGAGACCCAGTACTTC. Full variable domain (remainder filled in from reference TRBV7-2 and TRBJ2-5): GAGVSQSPSNKVTEKGKDVELRCDPISGHTALYWYRQSLGQGLEFLIYFQGNSAPDKSGLPSDRFSAERTGGSVSTLTIQRTQQEDSAVYLCASSLTQETQYFGPGTRLLVL.

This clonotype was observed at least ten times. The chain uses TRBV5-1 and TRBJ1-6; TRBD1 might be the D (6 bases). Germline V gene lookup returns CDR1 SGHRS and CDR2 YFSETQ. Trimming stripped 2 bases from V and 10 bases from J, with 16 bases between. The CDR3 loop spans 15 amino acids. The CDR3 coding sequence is TGCGCCAGCAGCTTCGGCGGGACACAAGGGTCACCCCTCCACTTT. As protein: CASSFGGTQGSPLHF.

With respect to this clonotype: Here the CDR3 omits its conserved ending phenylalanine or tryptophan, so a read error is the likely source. CDR3: CASSFRGVNTEAFC. In DNA form, the CDR3 reads TGTGCCAGCAGCTTTCGAGGGGTGAACACTGAAGCTTTCTGT. V gene TRBV7-9 combines with J gene TRBJ1-1, with TRBD1 as a possible D gene (5 bases). The germline gives CDR1 SEHNR, CDR2 FQNEAQ (reference sequence). V was trimmed by 3 bases and J by 0 bases, leaving 8 bases between them. This CDR3 region has 14 residues.

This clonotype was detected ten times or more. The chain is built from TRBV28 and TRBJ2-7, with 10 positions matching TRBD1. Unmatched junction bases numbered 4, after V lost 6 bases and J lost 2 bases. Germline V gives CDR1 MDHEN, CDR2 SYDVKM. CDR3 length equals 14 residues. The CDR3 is CASRGQGPTYEQYF. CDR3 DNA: TGTGCCAGCAGGGGACAGGGGCCCACCTACGAGCAGTACTTC.

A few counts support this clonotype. CDR3 sequence reads: CASSQTDRGPRQPQHF. The CDR3 DNA reads as TGTGCCAGCAGCCAGACAGACAGGGGCCCTCGTCAGCCCCAGCATTTT. The chain combines TRBV4-2 with TRBJ1-5; TRBD1 aligns across 8 bases. Trimming at V came to 3 bases and at J to 6 bases, leaving 10 bases not matched to a gene. Germline V gene sequence: CDR1 LGHNA, CDR2 YNFKEQ. The CDR3 has 16 amino acids.

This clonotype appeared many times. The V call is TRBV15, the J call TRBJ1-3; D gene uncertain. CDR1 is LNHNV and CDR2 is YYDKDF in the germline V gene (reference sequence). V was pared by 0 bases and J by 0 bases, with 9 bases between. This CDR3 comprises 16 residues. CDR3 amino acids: CATSRDGGASGNTIYF. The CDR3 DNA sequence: TGTGCCACCAGCAGAGATGGTGGAGCCTCTGGAAACACCATATATTTT.

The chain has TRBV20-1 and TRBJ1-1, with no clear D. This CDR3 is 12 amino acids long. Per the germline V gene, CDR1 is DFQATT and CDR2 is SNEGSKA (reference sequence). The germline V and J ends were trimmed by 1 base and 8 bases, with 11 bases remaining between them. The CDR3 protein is CSARVPPGEAFF. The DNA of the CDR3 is TGCAGTGCTAGAGTACCCCCGGGGGAAGCTTTCTTT.

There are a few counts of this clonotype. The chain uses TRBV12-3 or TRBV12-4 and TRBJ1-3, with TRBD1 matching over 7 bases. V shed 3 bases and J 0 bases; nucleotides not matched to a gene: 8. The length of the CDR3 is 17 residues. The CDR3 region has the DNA TGTGCCAGCAGTTTCCGACAGGGTGGTTACTCTGGAAACACCATATATTTT. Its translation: CASSFRQGGYSGNTIYF.

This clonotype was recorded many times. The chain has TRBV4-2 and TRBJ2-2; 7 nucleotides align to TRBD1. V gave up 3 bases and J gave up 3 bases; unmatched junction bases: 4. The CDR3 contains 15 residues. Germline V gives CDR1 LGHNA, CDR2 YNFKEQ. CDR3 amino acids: CASSQTGTYTGELFF. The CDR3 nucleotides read TGTGCCAGCAGCCAGACAGGGACATACACCGGGGAGCTGTTTTTT.

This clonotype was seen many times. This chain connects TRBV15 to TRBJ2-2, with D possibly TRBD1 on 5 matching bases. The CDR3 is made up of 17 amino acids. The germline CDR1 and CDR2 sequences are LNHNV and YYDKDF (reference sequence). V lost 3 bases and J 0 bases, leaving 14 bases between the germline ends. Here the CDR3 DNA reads TGTGCCACCAGCAGCAGATACAGGCTTGCGAACACCGGGGAGCTGTTTTTT. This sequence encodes CATSSRYRLANTGELFF.

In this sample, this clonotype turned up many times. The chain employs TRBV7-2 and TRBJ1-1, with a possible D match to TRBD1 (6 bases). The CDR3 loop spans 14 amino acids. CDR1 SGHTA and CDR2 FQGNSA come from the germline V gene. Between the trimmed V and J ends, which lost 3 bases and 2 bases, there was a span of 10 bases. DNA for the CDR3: TGTGCCAGCAGCTTCATGGACAGAAACACTGAAGCTTTCTTT. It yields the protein CASSFMDRNTEAFF.

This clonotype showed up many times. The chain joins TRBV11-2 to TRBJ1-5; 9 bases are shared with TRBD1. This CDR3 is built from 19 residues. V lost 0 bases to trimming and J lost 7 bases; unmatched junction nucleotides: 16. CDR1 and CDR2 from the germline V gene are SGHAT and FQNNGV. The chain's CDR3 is CASSLEGGRGQGPRQPQHF. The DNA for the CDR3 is TGTGCCAGCAGCTTAGAGGGGGGCCGAGGACAGGGGCCTAGGCAGCCCCAGCATTTT.

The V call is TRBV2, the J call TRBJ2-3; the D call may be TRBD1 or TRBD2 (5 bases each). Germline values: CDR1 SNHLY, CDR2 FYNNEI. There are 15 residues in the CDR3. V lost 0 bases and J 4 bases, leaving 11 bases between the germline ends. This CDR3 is CASSEAGARADTQYF. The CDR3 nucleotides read TGTGCCAGCAGTGAAGCCGGGGCAAGGGCAGATACGCAGTATTTT.

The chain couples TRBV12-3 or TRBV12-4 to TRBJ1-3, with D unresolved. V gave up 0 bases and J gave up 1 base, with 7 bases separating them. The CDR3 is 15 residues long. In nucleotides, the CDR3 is TGTGCCAGCAGTTTAGCGCGCGCATCTGGAAACACCATATATTTT. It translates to CASSLARASGNTIYF.

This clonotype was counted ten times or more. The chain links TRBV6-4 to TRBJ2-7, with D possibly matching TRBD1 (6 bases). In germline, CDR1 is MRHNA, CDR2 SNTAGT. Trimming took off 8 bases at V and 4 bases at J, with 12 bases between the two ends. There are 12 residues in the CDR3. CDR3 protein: CASLTGKYEQYF. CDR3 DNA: TGTGCCAGCCTTACAGGGAAGTACGAGCAGTACTTC.

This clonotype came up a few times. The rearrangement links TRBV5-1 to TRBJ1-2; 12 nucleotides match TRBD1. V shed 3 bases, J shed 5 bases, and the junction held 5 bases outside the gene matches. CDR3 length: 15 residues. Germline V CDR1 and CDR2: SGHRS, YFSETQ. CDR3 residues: CASSSGTGGGYGYTF. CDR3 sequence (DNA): TGCGCCAGCAGCTCCGGGACAGGGGGCGGATATGGCTACACCTTC.